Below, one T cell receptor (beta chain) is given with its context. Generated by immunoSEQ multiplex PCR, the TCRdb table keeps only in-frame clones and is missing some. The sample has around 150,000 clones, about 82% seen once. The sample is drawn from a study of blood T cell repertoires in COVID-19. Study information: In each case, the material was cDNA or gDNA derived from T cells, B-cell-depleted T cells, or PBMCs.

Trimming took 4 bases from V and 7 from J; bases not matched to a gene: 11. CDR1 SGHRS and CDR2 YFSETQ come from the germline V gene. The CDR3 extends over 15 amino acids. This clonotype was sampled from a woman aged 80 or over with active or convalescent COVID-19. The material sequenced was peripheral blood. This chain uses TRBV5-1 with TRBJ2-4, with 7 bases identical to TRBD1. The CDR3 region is CASSTGQAWGNIQYF. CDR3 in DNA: TGCGCCAGCAGCACCGGACAGGCCTGGGGGAACATTCAGTACTTC. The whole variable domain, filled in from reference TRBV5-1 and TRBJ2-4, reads KAGVTQTPRYLIKTRGQQVTLSCSPISGHRSVSWYQQTPGQGLQFLFEYFSETQRNKGNFPGRFSGRQFSNSRSEMNVSTLELGDSALYLCASSTGQAWGNIQYFGAGTRLSVL.